The TCR beta chain under discussion was sequenced for a study of technical replicates of blood from several donors. The CDR3 spans 15 residues. The J segment lost 6 bases and the V segment lost 4 bases, leaving 7 bases of the junction unmatched. Per germline, CDR1 SGHRS and CDR2 YFSETQ. In this sample, this clone turned up once. Assay: immunoSEQ multiplex PCR; the TCRdb copy retains only in-frame clones and omits some. The table lists around 93,000 clones, roughly 95% of them singletons, with 0.25% to 0.35% in the top ten. This receptor was identified in a human donor in good health. The chain has TRBV5-1 and TRBJ2-2; 9 positions agree with TRBD1. The sample taken for sequencing was T cells isolated from PBMCs. In DNA form, the CDR3 reads TGCGCCAGCAGCCTAGGGACAGGGAAGGCCGGGGAGCTGTTTTTT. Its translation: CASSLGTGKAGELFF.